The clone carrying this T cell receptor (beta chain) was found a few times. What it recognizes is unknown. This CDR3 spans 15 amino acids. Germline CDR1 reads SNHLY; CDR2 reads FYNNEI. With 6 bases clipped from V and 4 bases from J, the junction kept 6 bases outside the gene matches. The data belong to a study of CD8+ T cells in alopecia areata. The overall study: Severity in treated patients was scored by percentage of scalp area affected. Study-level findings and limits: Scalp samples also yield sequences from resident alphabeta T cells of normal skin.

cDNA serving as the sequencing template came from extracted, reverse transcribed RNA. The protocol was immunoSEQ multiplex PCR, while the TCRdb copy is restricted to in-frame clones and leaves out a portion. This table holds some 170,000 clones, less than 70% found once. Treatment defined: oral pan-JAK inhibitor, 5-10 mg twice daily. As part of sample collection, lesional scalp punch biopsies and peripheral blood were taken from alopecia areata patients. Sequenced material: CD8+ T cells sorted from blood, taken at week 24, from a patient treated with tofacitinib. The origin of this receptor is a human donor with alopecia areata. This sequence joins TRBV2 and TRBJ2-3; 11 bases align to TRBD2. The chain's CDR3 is CASSPTSGAADTQYF. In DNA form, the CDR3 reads TGTGCCAGCAGCCCGACTAGCGGGGCCGCAGATACGCAGTATTTT.